One sample yielded the 10 T cell receptor beta chains listed below, sequenced in a study of cytomegalovirus exposure and HLA in healthy donors. The PCR employed 60 Vbeta primers together with 13 Jbeta primers. Assay used: immunoSEQ multiplex PCR; TCRdb lists only in-frame clones, some missing. The data show 26,000 or so clones, 75% to 80% seen once. The sequencing input was PBMCs. The origin of the receptors is a male donor in good health and CMV-seronegative.

The chain carries TRBV2 and TRBJ2-7, with no clear D. This CDR3 has 11 amino acids. Germline CDR1 SNHLY, CDR2 FYNNEI. V shed 7 bases and J shed 1 base, with 5 bases lying between them. This CDR3 reads CASTRSYEQYF. CDR3 nucleotide sequence: TGTGCCAGCACGAGGTCCTACGAGCAGTACTTC.

V gene TRBV2 combines with J gene TRBJ2-7, with 9 bases identical to TRBD1. Per the germline V gene, CDR1 is SNHLY and CDR2 is FYNNEI. Trimming cost V 5 bases and J 3 bases; bases outside gene matches: 8. The CDR3 runs to 15 residues. CDR3 coding DNA: TGTGCCAGCAGTTTTAAGGGACAGGGTATCTACGAGCAGTACTTC. It specifies CASSFKGQGIYEQYF.

This sequence joins TRBV18 and TRBJ2-1; TRBD2 might be the D (6 bases). This CDR3 is 15 amino acids long. Germline-derived CDR1 and CDR2 are KGHSH and LQKENI. Trimming took 7 bases from V and 0 from J, leaving 13 bases between them. The CDR3 nucleotides read TGTGCCAGCTTATCAGCGGGTTCCTCCTACAATGAGCAGTTCTTC. Translation: CASLSAGSSYNEQFF.

The chain uses TRBV23-1 and TRBJ1-4; 8 nucleotides align to TRBD1. TRBV23-1 is placed among ORFs of uncertain function. The length of the CDR3 is 18 residues. J was trimmed by 4 bases and V by 0 bases; bases with no gene match: 10. The CDR3 coding sequence is TGCGCCAGCAGTCAATCGTCCCGGGACAGGTTTGATAATGAAAAACTGTTTTTT. It codes for CASSQSSRDRFDNEKLFF.

A note on this clone: Relative to the germline gene, one junction end is altered; a read error may explain this. The DNA of the CDR3 is TGTACCAGCAGCCAGGGGGGGGCCGGCACCGGGGAGCTGTTTTTT. Its translation: CTSSQGGAGTGELFF. The rearrangement joins TRBV14 to TRBJ2-2; tentatively, D is TRBD1 or TRBD2 (7 bases each). The V gene's germline CDR1 is SGHDN and CDR2 FVKESK. The CDR3 contains 15 residues.

This sequence joins TRBV7-8 and TRBJ2-7; TRBD1 aligns across 7 bases. With V trimmed by 4 bases and J by 7 bases, 4 bases remained unmatched. The germline CDR1 and CDR2 sequences are SGHVS and FQNEAQ. There are 12 residues in the CDR3. The CDR3 here is CASSSVDREQYF. DNA for the CDR3: TGTGCCAGCAGCTCCGTGGACAGGGAGCAGTACTTC. Filled out from reference TRBV7-8 and TRBJ2-7, the complete variable domain reads GAGVSQSPRYKVAKRGQDVALRCDPISGHVSLFWYQQALGQGPEFLTYFQNEAQLDKSGLPSDRFFAERPEGSVSTLKIQRTQQEDSAVYLCASSSVDREQYFGPGTRLTVT.

This sequence joins TRBV11-2 and TRBJ2-5, with 11 bases aligning to TRBD1. V lost 0 bases, J lost 5 bases, and 8 bases stayed unmatched. The CDR3 extends over 17 amino acids. CDR1 is SGHAT, CDR2 FQNNGV, per germline. Written as DNA, the CDR3 is TGTGCCAGCAGCTTAGATGAGGGACAGGGGGGATTTGAGACCCAGTACTTC. Translating gives CASSLDEGQGGFETQYF.

This sequence joins TRBV30 and TRBJ2-3; 10 positions match TRBD2. This CDR3 is 15 amino acids long. Unmatched junction bases numbered 5, after V lost 0 bases and J lost 5 bases. The germline V gene encodes CDR1 GTSNPN and CDR2 SVGIG (reference sequence). The CDR3 coding sequence is TGTGCCTGGAGTGTACGGCTAGCGGGGGAAGATACGCAGTATTTT. It encodes CAWSVRLAGEDTQYF. Using reference TRBV30 and TRBJ2-3 for the parts outside the CDR3, the full variable domain is SQTIHQWPATLVQPVGSPLSLECTVEGTSNPNLYWYRQAAGRGLQLLFYSVGIGQISSEVPQNLSASRPQDRQFILSSKKLLLSDSGFYLCAWSVRLAGEDTQYFGPGTRLTVL.

The rearrangement links TRBV30 to TRBJ2-3; 8 nucleotides agree with TRBD2. The CDR3 is made up of 15 amino acids. The J segment lost 2 bases and the V segment lost 6 bases, leaving 10 bases of the junction unmatched. The germline V gene has CDR1 GTSNPN and CDR2 SVGIG (reference sequence). The CDR3 loop is CACTPIAGFTDTQYF. CDR3 in DNA: TGTGCCTGCACCCCCATAGCGGGATTCACAGATACGCAGTATTTT.

The chain combines TRBV28 with TRBJ2-7; the D is unclear. In germline, CDR1 is MDHEN, CDR2 SYDVKM. The CDR3 has 14 amino acids. V lost 4 bases to trimming and J lost 6 bases, with 16 bases between them. The CDR3 bases are TGTGCCAGCAGTTCCCTCTTTGCTGACTTCGAGCAGTACTTC. It is translated as CASSSLFADFEQYF.